This TCR beta chain comes out of a study of blood T cell repertoires in COVID-19. V was pared by 4 bases and J by 6 bases, with 13 bases between. Germline assignment: CDR1 SNHLY and CDR2 FYNNEI. This CDR3 comprises 13 residues. Generated by immunoSEQ multiplex PCR, the TCRdb table keeps only in-frame clones and is missing some. The data contain more than 85,000 clones, about 85% of them singletons. The receptor's source is a human donor in a cohort sampled during active COVID-19. V gene TRBV2 combines with J gene TRBJ2-7; D is perhaps TRBD2 (5 bases). The sample taken for sequencing was peripheral blood. The DNA for the CDR3 is TGTGCCAGCAGTGCTCTGCCGCGGGCCGAGCAGTACTTC. Protein: CASSALPRAEQYF.